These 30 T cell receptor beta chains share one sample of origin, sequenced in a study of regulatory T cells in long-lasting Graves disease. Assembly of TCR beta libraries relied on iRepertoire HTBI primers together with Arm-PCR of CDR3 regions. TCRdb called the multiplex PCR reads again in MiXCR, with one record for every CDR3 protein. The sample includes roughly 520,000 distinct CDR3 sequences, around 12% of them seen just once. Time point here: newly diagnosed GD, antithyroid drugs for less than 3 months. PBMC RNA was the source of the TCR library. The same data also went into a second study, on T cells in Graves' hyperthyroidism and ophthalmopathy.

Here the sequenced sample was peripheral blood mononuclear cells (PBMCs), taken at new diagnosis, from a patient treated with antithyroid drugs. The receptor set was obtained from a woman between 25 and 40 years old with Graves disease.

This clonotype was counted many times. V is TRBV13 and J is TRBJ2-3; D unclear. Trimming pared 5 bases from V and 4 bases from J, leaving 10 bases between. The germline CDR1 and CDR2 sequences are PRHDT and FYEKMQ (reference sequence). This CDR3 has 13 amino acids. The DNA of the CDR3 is TGTGCCAGCAGCGCCGGATTGCCAGATACGCAGTATTTT. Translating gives CASSAGLPDTQYF.

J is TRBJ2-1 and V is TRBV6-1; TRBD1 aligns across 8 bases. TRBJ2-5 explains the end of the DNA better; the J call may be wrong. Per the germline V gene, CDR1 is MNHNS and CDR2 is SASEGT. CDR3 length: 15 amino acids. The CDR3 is CASSQMGQDEETQYF. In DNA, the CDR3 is TGTGCCAGCAGTCAGATGGGACAGGATGAAGAGACCCAGTACTTC.

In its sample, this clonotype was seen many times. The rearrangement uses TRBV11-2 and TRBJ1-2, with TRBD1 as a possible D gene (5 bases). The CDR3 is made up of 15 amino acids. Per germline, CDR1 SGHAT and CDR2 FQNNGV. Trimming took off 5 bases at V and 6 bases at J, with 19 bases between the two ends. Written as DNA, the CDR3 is TGTGCCAGCAGCCCCAGGGACTTCCTAACCCATGGCTACACCTTC. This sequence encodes CASSPRDFLTHGYTF. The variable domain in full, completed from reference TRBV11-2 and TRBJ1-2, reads EAGVAQSPRYKIIEKRQSVAFWCNPISGHATLYWYQQILGQGPKLLIQFQNNGVVDDSQLPKDRFSAERLKGVDSTLKIQPAKLEDSAVYLCASSPRDFLTHGYTFGSGTRLTVV.

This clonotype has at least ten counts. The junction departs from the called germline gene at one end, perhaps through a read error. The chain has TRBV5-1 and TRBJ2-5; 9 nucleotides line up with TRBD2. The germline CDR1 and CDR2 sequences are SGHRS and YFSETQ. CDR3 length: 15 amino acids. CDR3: CASSFLAGDQETQYF. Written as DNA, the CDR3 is TGCGCCAGCAGCTTCTTAGCGGGAGACCAGGAGACCCAGTACTTC. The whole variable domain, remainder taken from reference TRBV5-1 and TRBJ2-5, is KAGVTQTPRYLIKTRGQQVTLSCSPISGHRSVSWYQQTPGQGLQFLFEYFSETQRNKGNFPGRFSGRQFSNSRSEMNVSTLELGDSALYLCASSFLAGDQETQYFGPGTRLLVL.

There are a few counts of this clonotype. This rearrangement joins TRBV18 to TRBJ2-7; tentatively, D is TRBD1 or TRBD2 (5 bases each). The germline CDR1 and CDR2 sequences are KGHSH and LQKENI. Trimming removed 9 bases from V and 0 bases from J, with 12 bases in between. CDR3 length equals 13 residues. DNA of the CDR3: TGTGCCAGTTCGGGACCGAGCTCCTACGAGCAGTACTTC. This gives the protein CASSGPSSYEQYF.

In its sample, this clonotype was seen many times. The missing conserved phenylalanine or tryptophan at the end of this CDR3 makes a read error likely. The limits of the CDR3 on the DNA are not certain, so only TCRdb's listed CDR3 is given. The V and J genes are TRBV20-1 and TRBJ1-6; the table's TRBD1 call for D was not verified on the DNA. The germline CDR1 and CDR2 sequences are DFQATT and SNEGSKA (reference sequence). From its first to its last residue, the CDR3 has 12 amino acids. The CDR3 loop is CSAREPGQVPVI.

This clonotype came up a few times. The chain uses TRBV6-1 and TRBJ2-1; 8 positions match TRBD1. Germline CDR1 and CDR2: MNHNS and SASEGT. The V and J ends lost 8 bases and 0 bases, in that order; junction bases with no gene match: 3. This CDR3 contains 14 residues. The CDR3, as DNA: TGTGCCAGCCAGGGGGCTTTCTCCTACAATGAGCAGTTCTTC. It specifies CASQGAFSYNEQFF.

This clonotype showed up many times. The CDR3 region has the DNA TGCGCCAGCAGTGACCTAACGACTAGCGGGACCGGGGAGCTGTTTTTT. As protein: CASSDLTTSGTGELFF. The chain links TRBV10-1 to TRBJ2-2, with 10 bases fitting TRBD2. This CDR3 has 16 amino acids. V was clipped by 3 bases and J by 5 bases; unmatched bases: 6. In germline, CDR1 is WNHNN, CDR2 SYGVQD (reference sequence).

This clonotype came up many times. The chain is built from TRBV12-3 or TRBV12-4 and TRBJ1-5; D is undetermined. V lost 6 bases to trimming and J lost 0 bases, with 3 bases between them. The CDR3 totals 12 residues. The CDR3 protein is CASSHSNQPQHF. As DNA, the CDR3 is TGTGCCAGCAGCCATAGCAATCAGCCCCAGCATTTT.

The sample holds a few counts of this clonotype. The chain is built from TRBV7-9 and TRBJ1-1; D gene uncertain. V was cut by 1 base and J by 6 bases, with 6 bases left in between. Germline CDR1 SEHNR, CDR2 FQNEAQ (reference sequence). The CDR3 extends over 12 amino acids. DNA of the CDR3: TGTGCCAGCAGCTTAGTTCAATCTGAAGCTTTCTTT. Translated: CASSLVQSEAFF. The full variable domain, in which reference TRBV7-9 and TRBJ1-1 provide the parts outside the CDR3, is DTGVSQNPRHKITKRGQNVTFRCDPISEHNRLYWYRQTLGQGPEFLTYFQNEAQLEKSRLLSDRFSAERPKGSFSTLEIQRTEQGDSAMYLCASSLVQSEAFFGQGTRLTVV.

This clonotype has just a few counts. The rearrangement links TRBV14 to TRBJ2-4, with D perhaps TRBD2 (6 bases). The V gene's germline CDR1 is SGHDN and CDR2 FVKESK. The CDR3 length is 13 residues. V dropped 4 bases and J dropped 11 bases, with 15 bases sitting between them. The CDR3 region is CASSPGGGHVQYF. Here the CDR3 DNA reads TGTGCCAGCAGCCCGGGCGGAGGGCACGTTCAGTACTTC.

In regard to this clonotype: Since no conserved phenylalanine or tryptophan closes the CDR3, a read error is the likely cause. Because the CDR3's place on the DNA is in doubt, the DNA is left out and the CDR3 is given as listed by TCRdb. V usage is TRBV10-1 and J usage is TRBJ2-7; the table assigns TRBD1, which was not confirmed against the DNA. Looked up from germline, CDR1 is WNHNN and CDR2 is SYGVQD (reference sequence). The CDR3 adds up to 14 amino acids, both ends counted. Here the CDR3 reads CARLRLNGIPSQLP.

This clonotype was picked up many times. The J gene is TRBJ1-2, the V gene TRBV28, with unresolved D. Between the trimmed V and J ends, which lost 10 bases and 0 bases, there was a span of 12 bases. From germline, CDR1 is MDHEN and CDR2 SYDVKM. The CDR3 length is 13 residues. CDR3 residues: CATTLRANYGYTF. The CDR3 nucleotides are TGTGCCACCACACTGAGAGCTAACTATGGCTACACCTTC.

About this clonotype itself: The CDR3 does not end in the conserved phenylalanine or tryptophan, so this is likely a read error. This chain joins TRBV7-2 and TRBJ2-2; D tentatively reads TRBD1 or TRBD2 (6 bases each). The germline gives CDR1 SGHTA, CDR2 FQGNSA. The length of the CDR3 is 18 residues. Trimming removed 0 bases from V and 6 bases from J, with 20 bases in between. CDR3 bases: TGTGCCAGCAGCTTAGCTTTCCGCGGGACACGGGGCCCCGGGGAGCTGTTTTCT. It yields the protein CASSLAFRGTRGPGELFS.

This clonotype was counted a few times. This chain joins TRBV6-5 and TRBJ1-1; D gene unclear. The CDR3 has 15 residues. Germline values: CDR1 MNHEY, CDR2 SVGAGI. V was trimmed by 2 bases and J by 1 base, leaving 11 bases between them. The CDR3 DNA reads TGTGCCAGCAGTTACCACCTAACCGGGAACACTGAAGCTTTCTTT. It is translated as CASSYHLTGNTEAFF.

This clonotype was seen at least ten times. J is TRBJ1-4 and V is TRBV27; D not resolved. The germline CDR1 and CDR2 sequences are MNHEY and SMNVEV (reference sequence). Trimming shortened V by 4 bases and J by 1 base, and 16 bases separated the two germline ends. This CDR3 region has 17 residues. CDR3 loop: CASSSKAPLKTNEKLFF. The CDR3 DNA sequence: TGTGCCAGCAGTTCCAAGGCCCCTCTAAAAACTAATGAAAAACTGTTTTTT.

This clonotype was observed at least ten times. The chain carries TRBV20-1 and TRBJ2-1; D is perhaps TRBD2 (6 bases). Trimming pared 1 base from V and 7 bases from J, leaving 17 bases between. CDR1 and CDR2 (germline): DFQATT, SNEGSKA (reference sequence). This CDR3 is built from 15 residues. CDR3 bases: TGCAGTGCTAGAGCCCAAGGACGGGAGCTAAATGAGCAGTTCTTC. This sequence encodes CSARAQGRELNEQFF.

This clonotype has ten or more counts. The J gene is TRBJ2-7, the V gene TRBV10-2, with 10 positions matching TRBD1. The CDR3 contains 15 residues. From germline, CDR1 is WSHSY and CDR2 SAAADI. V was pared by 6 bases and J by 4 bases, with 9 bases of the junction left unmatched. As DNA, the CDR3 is TGCGCCAGCAGACCCCCGGGACAGGGGAGGTACGAGCAGTACTTC. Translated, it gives CASRPPGQGRYEQYF.

The CDR3 sequence is CSARGLADDLVGYEQFF. CDR3 nucleotides: TGCAGTGCTAGGGGACTAGCGGATGACCTTGTAGGGTATGAGCAGTTCTTC. The chain couples TRBV20-1 to TRBJ2-1; 11 bases fit TRBD2. The CDR3 contains 17 residues. CDR1 DFQATT and CDR2 SNEGSKA come from the germline V gene (reference sequence). J lost 8 bases, V lost 3 bases, and 15 bases had no gene match.

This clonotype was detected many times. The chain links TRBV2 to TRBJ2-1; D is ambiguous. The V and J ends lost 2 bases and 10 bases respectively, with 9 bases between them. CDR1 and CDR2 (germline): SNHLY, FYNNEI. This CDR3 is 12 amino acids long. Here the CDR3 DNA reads TGTGCCAGCAGTGAATTCGGTGTCGAGCAGTTCTTC. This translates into CASSEFGVEQFF.

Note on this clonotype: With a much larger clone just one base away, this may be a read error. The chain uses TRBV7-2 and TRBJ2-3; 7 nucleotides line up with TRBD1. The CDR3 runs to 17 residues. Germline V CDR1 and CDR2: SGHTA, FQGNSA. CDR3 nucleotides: TGTGCCAGCAGCCTCAACGGCCGGGACAGACTTTGGGATACGCAGTGTTTT. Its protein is CASSLNGRDRLWDTQCF.

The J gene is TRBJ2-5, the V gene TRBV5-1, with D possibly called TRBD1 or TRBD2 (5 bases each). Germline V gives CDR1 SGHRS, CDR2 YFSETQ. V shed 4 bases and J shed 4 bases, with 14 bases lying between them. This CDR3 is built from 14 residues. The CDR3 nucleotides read TGCGCCAGCAGCCCCCGGGGCCTCGGAGAGACCCAGTACTTC. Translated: CASSPRGLGETQYF. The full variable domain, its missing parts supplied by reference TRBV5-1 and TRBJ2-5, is KAGVTQTPRYLIKTRGQQVTLSCSPISGHRSVSWYQQTPGQGLQFLFEYFSETQRNKGNFPGRFSGRQFSNSRSEMNVSTLELGDSALYLCASSPRGLGETQYFGPGTRLLVL.

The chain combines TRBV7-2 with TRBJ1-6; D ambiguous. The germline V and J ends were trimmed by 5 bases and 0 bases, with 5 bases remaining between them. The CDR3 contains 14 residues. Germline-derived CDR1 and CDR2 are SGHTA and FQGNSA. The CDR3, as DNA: TGTGCCAGCAGCCGGAGCTCCTATAATTCACCCCTCCACTTT. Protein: CASSRSSYNSPLHF.

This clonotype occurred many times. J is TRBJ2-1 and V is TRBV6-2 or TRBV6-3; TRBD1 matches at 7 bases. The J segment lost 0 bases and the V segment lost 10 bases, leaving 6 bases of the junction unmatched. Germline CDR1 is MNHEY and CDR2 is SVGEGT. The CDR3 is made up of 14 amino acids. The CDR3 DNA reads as TGTGCCACCAACGACAGGGCCTCCTACAATGAGCAGTTCTTC. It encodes CATNDRASYNEQFF.

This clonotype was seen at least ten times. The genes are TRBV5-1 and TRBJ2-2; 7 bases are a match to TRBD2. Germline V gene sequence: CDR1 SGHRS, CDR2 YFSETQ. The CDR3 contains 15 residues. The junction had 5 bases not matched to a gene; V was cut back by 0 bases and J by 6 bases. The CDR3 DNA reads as TGCGCCAGCAGCTTGGCCTCAGGACTAGCCGGGGAGCTGTTTTTT. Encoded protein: CASSLASGLAGELFF.

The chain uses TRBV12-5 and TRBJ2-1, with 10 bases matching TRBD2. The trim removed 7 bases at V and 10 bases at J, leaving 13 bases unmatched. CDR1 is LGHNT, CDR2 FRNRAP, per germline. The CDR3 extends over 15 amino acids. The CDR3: CASAPEAGGPGEQFF. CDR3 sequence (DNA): TGTGCTAGTGCCCCCGAAGCGGGAGGGCCCGGGGAGCAGTTCTTC.

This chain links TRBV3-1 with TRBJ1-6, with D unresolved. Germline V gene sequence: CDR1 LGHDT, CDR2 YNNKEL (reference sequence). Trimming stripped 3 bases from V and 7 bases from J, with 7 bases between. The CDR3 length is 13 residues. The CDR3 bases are TGTGCCAGCAGCCATAGCGTGAATTCACCCCTCCACTTT. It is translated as CASSHSVNSPLHF.

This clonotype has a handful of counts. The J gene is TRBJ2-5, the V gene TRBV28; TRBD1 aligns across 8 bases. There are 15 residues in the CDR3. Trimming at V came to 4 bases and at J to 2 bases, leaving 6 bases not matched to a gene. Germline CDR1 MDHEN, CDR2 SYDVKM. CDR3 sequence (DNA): TGTGCCAGCAGTTCACCGGACAGGGTACAAGAGACCCAGTACTTC. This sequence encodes CASSSPDRVQETQYF.

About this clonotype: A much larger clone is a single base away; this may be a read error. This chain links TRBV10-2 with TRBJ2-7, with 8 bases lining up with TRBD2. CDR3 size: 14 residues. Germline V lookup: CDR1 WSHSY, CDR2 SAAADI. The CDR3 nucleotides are TGCGCCAGCAGCCGACGGGAGGGGTCCTCCGAGCAGTACTTC. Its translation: CASSRREGSSEQYF.

This chain's CDR3 is CASSLGAGLEAEAFF. CDR3 coding DNA: TGCGCCAGCAGCTTGGGGGCAGGGTTGGAGGCTGAAGCTTTCTTT. V usage is TRBV5-1 and J usage is TRBJ1-1; TRBD1 is a possible D gene (5 bases). V gave up 0 bases and J gave up 6 bases, with 15 bases separating them. Germline-derived CDR1 and CDR2 are SGHRS and YFSETQ. CDR3 size: 15 residues.